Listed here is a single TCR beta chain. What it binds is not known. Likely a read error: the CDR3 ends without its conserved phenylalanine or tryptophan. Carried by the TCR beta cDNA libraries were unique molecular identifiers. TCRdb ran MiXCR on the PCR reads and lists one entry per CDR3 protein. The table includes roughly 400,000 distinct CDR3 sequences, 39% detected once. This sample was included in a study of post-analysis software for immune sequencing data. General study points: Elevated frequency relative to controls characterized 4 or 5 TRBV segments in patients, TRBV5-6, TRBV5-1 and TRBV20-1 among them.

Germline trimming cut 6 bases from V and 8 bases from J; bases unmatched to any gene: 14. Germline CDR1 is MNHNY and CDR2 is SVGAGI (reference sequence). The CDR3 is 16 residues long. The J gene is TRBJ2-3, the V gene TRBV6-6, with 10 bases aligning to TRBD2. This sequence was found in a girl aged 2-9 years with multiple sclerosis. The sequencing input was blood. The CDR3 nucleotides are TGTGCCAGCAGAATGGGGACTAGCGCTGCCAGTGGTACGCAGTATTTG. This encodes CASRMGTSAASGTQYL.